One and the same sample provided the 25 T cell receptor beta chains below, sequenced in a study of cytomegalovirus exposure and HLA in healthy donors. Libraries were prepared by immunoSEQ multiplex PCR; TCRdb keeps only in-frame clonotypes and omits some of them. The repertoire holds fewer than 200,000 clones, with approximately 86% as singletons. The source material was PBMCs. Every receptor here comes from a young woman in good health and CMV-seronegative.

The chain has TRBV5-1 and TRBJ2-3, with 11 bases identical to TRBD1. CDR3 length equals 17 residues. Per germline, CDR1 SGHRS and CDR2 YFSETQ. V shed 0 bases and J 6 bases; nucleotides not matched to a gene: 9. The CDR3 bases are TGCGCCAGCAGCTTGGGGACAGGGGGCCCACGGACGGATACGCAGTATTTT. Its protein product is CASSLGTGGPRTDTQYF.

This clone has only a few counts. The chain carries TRBV7-9 and TRBJ2-1; D is unclear. This CDR3 is built from 12 residues. V was cut by 4 bases and J by 7 bases, with 8 bases left in between. Looked up from germline, CDR1 is SEHNR and CDR2 is FQNEAQ (reference sequence). CDR3 DNA: TGTGCCAGCAGCTATACAAAGAATGAGCAGTTCTTC. It encodes CASSYTKNEQFF.

This chain joins TRBV23-1 and TRBJ1-2, with 7 bases identical to TRBD1. TRBV23-1 is flagged as an ORF with uncertain function. V gave up 4 bases and J gave up 4 bases; unmatched junction bases: 21. The CDR3 runs to 19 residues. DNA of the CDR3: TGCGCCAGCAGTCTCCCCTCGACAGGGACCCTAGACTCTATCTATGGCTACACCTTC. This encodes CASSLPSTGTLDSIYGYTF.

The rearrangement joins TRBV30 to TRBJ2-5, with 8 bases matching TRBD2. From germline, CDR1 is GTSNPN and CDR2 SVGIG (reference sequence). The trim removed 0 bases at V and 5 bases at J, leaving 5 bases unmatched. The length of the CDR3 is 14 residues. Written as DNA, the CDR3 is TGTGCCTGGAGTGTAAGCGGGGGAGGGGAGACCCAGTACTTC. It translates to CAWSVSGGGETQYF.

The rearrangement joins TRBV12-5 to TRBJ1-2; possible D gene TRBD1, 6 bases. The CDR3 runs 12 residues. Germline loops: CDR1 LGHNT, CDR2 FRNRAP. V shed 11 bases and J shed 2 bases, with 12 bases lying between them. The CDR3 nucleotides read TGTGCTGAGGGGGAAACGAACTATGGCTACACCTTC. Encoded protein: CAEGETNYGYTF.

This sequence joins TRBV7-8 and TRBJ2-2, with unresolved D. CDR3 size: 13 residues. CDR1 and CDR2 from the germline V gene are SGHVS and FQNEAQ. Trimming removed 4 bases from V and 1 base from J, with 4 bases in between. For the CDR3, the DNA is TGTGCCAGCAGCTCAGAGAACACCGGGGAGCTGTTTTTT. This gives the protein CASSSENTGELFF.

This chain connects TRBV28 to TRBJ2-7; 7 bases map to TRBD2. This CDR3 has 16 residues. With 2 bases clipped from V and 2 bases from J, the junction kept 9 bases outside the gene matches. Germline V gene sequence: CDR1 MDHEN, CDR2 SYDVKM. The CDR3 sequence: CASSLVSSGLTYEQYF. CDR3 nucleotides: TGTGCCAGCAGTTTAGTTTCTAGCGGCCTTACCTACGAGCAGTACTTC.

The chain uses TRBV19 and TRBJ2-7; 10 bases are a match to TRBD1. V dropped 9 bases and J dropped 2; count of bases not matched to a gene: 4. This CDR3 contains 13 residues. Germline CDR1 LNHDA, CDR2 SQIVND (reference sequence). The CDR3 sequence: CASRDRGTYEQYF. Written as DNA, the CDR3 is TGTGCCAGCCGGGACAGGGGAACCTACGAGCAGTACTTC.

This rearrangement joins TRBV25-1 to TRBJ1-4, with a tentative D call TRBD1 (6 bases). The germline V gene encodes CDR1 MGHDK and CDR2 SYGVNS. The CDR3 sequence is 16 residues long. The ends were cut back, 1 base at V and 3 bases at J, with 12 bases in the middle. CDR3 protein: CASSEWGGGSNEKLFF. CDR3 sequence (DNA): TGTGCCAGCAGTGAATGGGGAGGGGGATCTAATGAAAAACTGTTTTTT.

The rearrangement links TRBV5-6 to TRBJ2-7; perhaps TRBD1 as D (5 bases). The CDR3 totals 18 residues. Germline V gene sequence: CDR1 SGHDT, CDR2 YYEEEE. V gave up 4 bases and J gave up 1 base, with 24 bases separating them. The CDR3 DNA is TGTGCCAGCAGCCCCGCAGGGTCCGACTGGTATACGTCCTACGAGCAGTACTTC. Its translation is CASSPAGSDWYTSYEQYF. Full variable domain (missing parts from reference TRBV5-6 and TRBJ2-7): DAGVTQSPTHLIKTRGQQVTLRCSPKSGHDTVSWYQQALGQGPQFIFQYYEEEERQRGNFPDRFSGHQFPNYSSELNVNALLLGDSALYLCASSPAGSDWYTSYEQYFGPGTRLTVT.

The CDR3 loop reads CASSEGDRFFYGYTF. Written as DNA, the CDR3 is TGTGCCAGCAGTGAAGGGGACAGGTTCTTTTATGGCTACACCTTC. The chain links TRBV6-1 to TRBJ1-2; 8 bases match TRBD1. V trimming: 1 base; J trimming: 5 bases; junction bases outside the gene matches: 6. Per the germline V gene, CDR1 is MNHNS and CDR2 is SASEGT. This CDR3 comprises 15 residues.

This clone was observed many times. The J gene is TRBJ1-1, the V gene TRBV27, with 8 bases matching TRBD1. The J segment lost 8 bases and the V segment lost 6 bases, leaving 11 bases of the junction unmatched. The germline CDR1 and CDR2 sequences are MNHEY and SMNVEV (reference sequence). This CDR3 is built from 14 residues. The CDR3 sequence is CASSPDRARGEAFF. DNA for the CDR3: TGTGCCAGCAGCCCGGACAGGGCGAGGGGAGAAGCTTTCTTT.

This clone was observed once. The chain employs TRBV5-4 and TRBJ2-2, with TRBD2 matching over 14 bases. The CDR3 loop spans 19 amino acids. Germline V lookup: CDR1 SGHNT, CDR2 YYREEE (reference sequence). V lost 0 bases, J lost 8 bases, and 12 bases stayed unmatched. This CDR3 reads CASSLAWMGLAGVSGELFF. For the CDR3, the DNA is TGTGCCAGCAGCTTGGCCTGGATGGGACTAGCGGGAGTCTCTGGGGAGCTGTTTTTT. Full variable domain (remainder filled in from reference TRBV5-4 and TRBJ2-2): ETGVTQSPTHLIKTRGQQVTLRCSSQSGHNTVSWYQQALGQGPQFIFQYYREEENGRGNFPPRFSGLQFPNYSSELNVNALELDDSALYLCASSLAWMGLAGVSGELFFGEGSRLTVL.

With respect to this clone: The sample carries other DNA sequences with the same CDR3. The chain couples TRBV2 to TRBJ2-7; D is ambiguous. V was trimmed by 6 bases and J by 4 bases, leaving 10 bases between them. The CDR3 spans 12 residues. Germline CDR1 reads SNHLY; CDR2 reads FYNNEI. Here the CDR3 reads CASSPLPYEQYF. CDR3 in DNA: TGTGCCAGCAGCCCTCTTCCTTACGAGCAGTACTTC.

V and J are TRBV4-1 and TRBJ1-5; 9 bases line up with TRBD1. Trimming at V came to 4 bases and at J to 2 bases, leaving 3 bases not matched to a gene. This CDR3 has 15 residues. Germline assignment: CDR1 MGHRA and CDR2 YSYEKL. The CDR3 reads CASSPGDRGNQPQHF. CDR3 bases: TGCGCCAGCAGCCCTGGGGACAGGGGCAATCAGCCCCAGCATTTT.

The V and J genes are TRBV27 and TRBJ1-2, with a tentative D call TRBD1 (6 bases). The CDR3 totals 15 residues. Germline V lookup: CDR1 MNHEY, CDR2 SMNVEV (reference sequence). Deletions cut 6 bases from V and 4 bases from J, with 18 bases between. The CDR3, as DNA: TGTGCCAGCAGAGGGGGGGGACCCTACCTCTATGGCTACACCTTC. Its translation: CASRGGGPYLYGYTF.

Only a few counts were recorded for this clone. This rearrangement joins TRBV5-6 to TRBJ2-5, with 8 positions matching TRBD2. The V segment lost 1 base and the J segment 2 bases; nucleotides outside the gene matches: 4. This CDR3 is built from 15 residues. Germline V gene sequence: CDR1 SGHDT, CDR2 YYEEEE. The CDR3 sequence: CASSLLAGTQETQYF. Here the CDR3 DNA reads TGTGCCAGCAGCTTGTTAGCGGGGACACAAGAGACCCAGTACTTC.

This rearrangement joins TRBV30 to TRBJ1-3; D is ambiguous. This CDR3 comprises 14 residues. Germline-derived CDR1 and CDR2 are GTSNPN and SVGIG (reference sequence). Trimming took off 5 bases at V and 9 bases at J, with 20 bases between the two ends. The CDR3 is CAWLTDTGLSTIYF. The CDR3 nucleotides are TGTGCCTGGCTAACCGACACGGGGTTGAGCACCATATATTTT.

The rearrangement uses TRBV5-1 and TRBJ2-3; D remains ambiguous. Trimming took 1 base from V and 4 from J, leaving 13 bases between them. The CDR3 runs 15 residues. The germline V gene has CDR1 SGHRS and CDR2 YFSETQ. This chain's CDR3 is CASSLSAAWPDTQYF. CDR3 DNA sequence: TGCGCCAGCAGCTTGTCGGCGGCCTGGCCAGATACGCAGTATTTT.

The chain couples TRBV5-1 to TRBJ2-7; 7 bases are shared with TRBD1. The V and J ends lost 4 bases and 1 base, in that order; junction bases with no gene match: 5. This CDR3 contains 14 residues. In germline, CDR1 is SGHRS, CDR2 YFSETQ. CDR3 in DNA: TGCGCCAGCAGCCAATTGACAGGGTCCTACGAGCAGTACTTC. Residues: CASSQLTGSYEQYF.

This clone occurred once. This sequence joins TRBV29-1 and TRBJ2-7; perhaps TRBD2 as D (6 bases). The germline CDR1 and CDR2 sequences are SQVTM and ANQGSEA. The length of the CDR3 is 13 residues. The germline V and J ends were trimmed by 4 bases and 4 bases, with 14 bases remaining between them. The CDR3: CSVVTGTGYEQYF. The DNA for the CDR3 is TGCAGCGTTGTAACCGGGACTGGTTACGAGCAGTACTTC.

This chain joins TRBV4-3 and TRBJ1-3; 10 bases are shared with TRBD1. Germline V gene lookup returns CDR1 LGHNA and CDR2 YSLEER. This CDR3 has 21 residues. V shed 1 base, J shed 0 bases, and the junction held 15 bases outside the gene matches. CDR3: CASSQVIPGTGDSRSGNTIYF. DNA for the CDR3: TGCGCCAGCAGCCAAGTTATACCCGGGACAGGGGACTCCCGCTCTGGAAACACCATATATTTT.

In this sample, this clone turned up many times. CDR3 sequence (DNA): TGTGCCAGTAGTGCCTCGGGAGCCGGCTACACCTTC. The encoded protein is CASSASGAGYTF. The genes are TRBV19 and TRBJ1-2; D unresolved. The CDR3 length is 12 residues. Looked up from germline, CDR1 is LNHDA and CDR2 is SQIVND (reference sequence). V lost 5 bases to trimming and J lost 8 bases, with 12 bases between them.

The chain recombines TRBV18 with TRBJ2-5; D possibly corresponds to TRBD2 (6 bases). V gave up 1 base and J gave up 1 base, with 10 bases separating them. CDR1 is KGHSH, CDR2 LQKENI, per germline. There are 15 residues in the CDR3. The CDR3 DNA is TGTGCCAGCTCACCACGCGGGACTTCCCAAGAGACCCAGTACTTC. Its protein is CASSPRGTSQETQYF.

CDR3 DNA sequence: TGTGCCAGTACTCCAGCGGGGAGCTCCTACAATGAGCAGTTCTTC. This translates into CASTPAGSSYNEQFF. The chain is built from TRBV19 and TRBJ2-1, with TRBD2 identical over 7 bases. The CDR3 sequence is 15 residues long. Looked up from germline, CDR1 is LNHDA and CDR2 is SQIVND (reference sequence). V was pared by 7 bases and J by 0 bases, with 6 bases of the junction left unmatched.